This is a list of T cell receptor beta chains from one sample in a study of T-cell memory formation after mild COVID-19. TCRdb independently ran MiXCR on the 5' RACE reads; one entry per CDR3 protein. The sample carries 200,000 to 250,000 distinct CDR3 sequences, about 17% recorded once. Sample: PBMCs or a T cell subset sorted from them (not recorded which). All receptors derive from a man between 18 and 29 years old who had mild COVID-19 (a few samples of this study predate the infection). Cell type and time point are not known. CDR3s include the opening cysteine and the closing phenylalanine or tryptophan. D genes are given only for firm matches. Size tells how often a clone was seen (once, few, many) or the class of an expanded clone, and some rows leave it out.

clone_size: -; j_call: TRBJ1-2; d_call: -; v_call: TRBV2; cdr3_nt: TGTGCCAGCGAGTTGCCGACTAACTATGGCTACACCTTC; cdr3_aa: CASELPTNYGYTF
clone_size: -; j_call: TRBJ2-5; d_call: TRBD1; v_call: TRBV27; cdr3_nt: TGTGCCAGCAAGGACAGGGGTGGAAAGACCCAGTACTTC; cdr3_aa: CASKDRGGKTQYF
clone_size: -; j_call: TRBJ1-5; d_call: -; v_call: TRBV3-1; cdr3_nt: TGTGCCAGCAGCCAACTGTCCGGCGGCAATCAGCCCCAGCATTTT; cdr3_aa: CASSQLSGGNQPQHF
clone_size: few; j_call: TRBJ2-7; d_call: -; v_call: TRBV6-2/TRBV6-3; cdr3_nt: TGTGCCAGCAGTTATCCTGGAGACCCATCGGACGAGCAGTACTTC; cdr3_aa: CASSYPGDPSDEQYF
clone_size: -; j_call: TRBJ1-1; d_call: TRBD1; v_call: TRBV4-3; cdr3_nt: TGCGCCAGCAGCCCGACAGGGGCGAAGTTTGAAGCTTTCTTT; cdr3_aa: CASSPTGAKFEAFF
clone_size: -; j_call: TRBJ1-6; d_call: -; v_call: TRBV28; cdr3_nt: TGTGCCAGCAGCCCTAACGTGGGTCCCCTCCACTTT; cdr3_aa: CASSPNVGPLHF
clone_size: -; j_call: TRBJ1-6; d_call: TRBD1; v_call: TRBV6-5; cdr3_nt: TGTGCCAGCAGAGACAGGGGTTCACCCCTCCACTTT; cdr3_aa: CASRDRGSPLHF
clone_size: many; j_call: TRBJ2-1; d_call: TRBD2; v_call: TRBV4-1; cdr3_nt: TGCGCCAGCAGCCCGGAGCGGGGAAGGATGGATGAGCAGTTCTTC; cdr3_aa: CASSPERGRMDEQFF
clone_size: -; j_call: TRBJ1-2; d_call: -; v_call: TRBV10-3; cdr3_nt: TGTGCCATCAGTGGCGACAGGTCCGGCTATGGCTACACCTTC; cdr3_aa: CAISGDRSGYGYTF
clone_size: few; j_call: TRBJ2-3; d_call: -; v_call: TRBV4-1; cdr3_nt: TGCGCCAGCAGCCAAGGCCCGTCCGGGGCAGGCACAGATACGCAGTATTTT; cdr3_aa: CASSQGPSGAGTDTQYF
clone_size: -; j_call: TRBJ2-2; d_call: -; v_call: TRBV7-3; cdr3_nt: TGTGCCAGCAGGAAAATTCCGGGCGTCGGGGAGCTGTTTTTT; cdr3_aa: CASRKIPGVGELFF
clone_size: -; j_call: TRBJ1-1; d_call: -; v_call: TRBV9; cdr3_nt: TGTGCCAGCACCGGGAGGAGCACTGAAGCTTTCTTT; cdr3_aa: CASTGRSTEAFF
clone_size: -; j_call: TRBJ2-3; d_call: -; v_call: TRBV20-1; cdr3_nt: TGCAGTGCTAGAGATCTCACAGATACGCAGTATTTT; cdr3_aa: CSARDLTDTQYF
clone_size: -; j_call: TRBJ1-3; d_call: -; v_call: TRBV6-1; cdr3_nt: TGTGCCAGCACCAGCGGACGGCCCTCTGGAAACACCATATATTTT; cdr3_aa: CASTSGRPSGNTIYF
clone_size: -; j_call: TRBJ2-1; d_call: -; v_call: TRBV6-2/TRBV6-3; cdr3_nt: TGTGCCAGCAGTAGTCAGCCAGGGACGAACAATGAGCAGTTCTTC; cdr3_aa: CASSSQPGTNNEQFF
clone_size: -; j_call: TRBJ1-6; d_call: -; v_call: TRBV5-6; cdr3_nt: TGTGCCAGCAGCCCAGTCGATAGGACCCTCCACTTT; cdr3_aa: CASSPVDRTLHF
clone_size: -; j_call: TRBJ1-6; d_call: -; v_call: TRBV5-1; cdr3_nt: TGCGCCAGCAGCGGGGGGACATCGAATTCACCCCTCCACTTT; cdr3_aa: CASSGGTSNSPLHF
clone_size: few; j_call: TRBJ2-7; d_call: -; v_call: TRBV5-1; cdr3_nt: TGCGCCAGCAGCCGGGCGGATGGCTACGAGCAGTACTTC; cdr3_aa: CASSRADGYEQYF
clone_size: many; j_call: TRBJ1-2; d_call: -; v_call: TRBV4-1; cdr3_nt: TGCGCCAGCAGCCGTAACCCAGGGCCAACTAACTATGGCTACACCTTC; cdr3_aa: CASSRNPGPTNYGYTF
clone_size: -; j_call: TRBJ1-2; d_call: TRBD1; v_call: TRBV4-2; cdr3_nt: TGTGCCAGCAGCCAAGATGGGAACCAGGACAGGGGCGGAGGCTACACCTTC; cdr3_aa: CASSQDGNQDRGGGYTF
clone_size: few; j_call: TRBJ2-5; d_call: -; v_call: TRBV6-5; cdr3_nt: TGTGCCAGCAGTTACTTAGGCCGCCGGGAGACCCAGTACTTC; cdr3_aa: CASSYLGRRETQYF
clone_size: few; j_call: TRBJ1-5; d_call: -; v_call: TRBV20-1; cdr3_nt: TGCAGTGCTAGGTCACTGGGGCAGCCCCAGCATTTT; cdr3_aa: CSARSLGQPQHF
clone_size: few; j_call: TRBJ2-2; d_call: TRBD2; v_call: TRBV9; cdr3_nt: TGTGCCAGCAGCTCCCGGACTAGCGCCCCCGGGGAGCTGTTTTTT; cdr3_aa: CASSSRTSAPGELFF
clone_size: medium-sized; j_call: TRBJ1-5; d_call: -; v_call: TRBV7-3; cdr3_nt: TGTGCCAGCAGCTCCTTTCCGGGCCAGCCCCAGCATTTT; cdr3_aa: CASSSFPGQPQHF
clone_size: -; j_call: TRBJ1-2; d_call: TRBD1; v_call: TRBV5-1; cdr3_nt: TGCGCCAGCAGCTTGGACAGGGGCTGGGGCTACACCTTC; cdr3_aa: CASSLDRGWGYTF
clone_size: few; j_call: TRBJ1-5; d_call: -; v_call: TRBV15; cdr3_nt: TGTGCCACCAGCAGAGTTGGGGGATCCCTCAATCAGCCCCAGCATTTT; cdr3_aa: CATSRVGGSLNQPQHF
clone_size: few; j_call: TRBJ2-5; d_call: -; v_call: TRBV5-1; cdr3_nt: TGCGCCAGCAGCGTGAGCGGACTGTACCAAGAGACCCAGTACTTC; cdr3_aa: CASSVSGLYQETQYF
clone_size: many; j_call: TRBJ1-1; d_call: -; v_call: TRBV7-9; cdr3_nt: TGTGCCAGCAGCTTTGACCCGAACACTGAAGCTTTCTTT; cdr3_aa: CASSFDPNTEAFF
clone_size: few; j_call: TRBJ2-3; d_call: -; v_call: TRBV4-2; cdr3_nt: TGTGCCAGCAGCCAAGATGTGAGGGGGGACCCAGATACGCAGTATTTT; cdr3_aa: CASSQDVRGDPDTQYF
clone_size: few; j_call: TRBJ1-3; d_call: -; v_call: TRBV6-2/TRBV6-3; cdr3_nt: TGTGCCAGCAGTTACTTCGAGGGTGGAAACACCATATATTTT; cdr3_aa: CASSYFEGGNTIYF
clone_size: -; j_call: TRBJ2-5; d_call: TRBD2; v_call: TRBV28; cdr3_nt: TGTGCCAGCAGGCCATCTCTACTAGCGGGGGGGGTAAGGGAGACCCAGTACTTC; cdr3_aa: CASRPSLLAGGVRETQYF
clone_size: -; j_call: TRBJ2-4; d_call: -; v_call: TRBV19; cdr3_nt: TGTGCCAGTAGTGGCTCGGGGAGTGGCATTCAGTACTTC; cdr3_aa: CASSGSGSGIQYF
clone_size: few; j_call: TRBJ2-3; d_call: -; v_call: TRBV15; cdr3_nt: TGTGCCACCAGCAGAGATTCCGGCGGGAGCACAGATACGCAGTATTTT; cdr3_aa: CATSRDSGGSTDTQYF
clone_size: many; j_call: TRBJ2-5; d_call: -; v_call: TRBV5-1; cdr3_nt: TGCGCCAGCAGCTTGGGAGTCGACCAAGAGACCCAGTACTTC; cdr3_aa: CASSLGVDQETQYF
clone_size: few; j_call: TRBJ2-3; d_call: -; v_call: TRBV9; cdr3_nt: TGTGCCAGCAGCCCTCGACAGGATATCACAGATACGCAGTATTTT; cdr3_aa: CASSPRQDITDTQYF
clone_size: -; j_call: TRBJ1-2; d_call: -; v_call: TRBV7-2; cdr3_nt: TGTGCCAGCAGCTTAGGCCAGGGGTTTAACTATGGCTACACCTTC; cdr3_aa: CASSLGQGFNYGYTF
clone_size: few; j_call: TRBJ1-4; d_call: -; v_call: TRBV7-2; cdr3_nt: TGTGCCAGCAGCTCGATGGGAAATGAAAAACTGTTTTTT; cdr3_aa: CASSSMGNEKLFF
clone_size: -; j_call: TRBJ2-5; d_call: -; v_call: TRBV28; cdr3_nt: TGTGCCAGCAGTTTAGACAACCAAGAGACCCAGTACTTC; cdr3_aa: CASSLDNQETQYF
clone_size: -; j_call: TRBJ2-3; d_call: -; v_call: TRBV14; cdr3_nt: TGTGCCAGCAGCCAAGATGATCGTCGCTCGGGCACAGATACGCAGTATTTT; cdr3_aa: CASSQDDRRSGTDTQYF
clone_size: -; j_call: TRBJ2-1; d_call: -; v_call: TRBV20-1; cdr3_nt: TGCAGTGCGGGTGGGGGACTTGACAATGAGCAGTTCTTC; cdr3_aa: CSAGGGLDNEQFF
clone_size: few; j_call: TRBJ1-1; d_call: -; v_call: TRBV20-1; cdr3_nt: TGCAGTGCTTCAGGGGTGAACACTGAAGCTTTCTTT; cdr3_aa: CSASGVNTEAFF
clone_size: -; j_call: TRBJ2-1; d_call: -; v_call: TRBV6-2/TRBV6-3; cdr3_nt: TGTGCCAGCAGTTACGATACAAGGAAGAATGAGCAGTTCTTC; cdr3_aa: CASSYDTRKNEQFF
clone_size: few; j_call: TRBJ2-2; d_call: -; v_call: TRBV20-1; cdr3_nt: TGCAGTGCCACGTCCCGGGCTACGAACACCGGGGAGCTGTTTTTT; cdr3_aa: CSATSRATNTGELFF
clone_size: few; j_call: TRBJ1-4; d_call: TRBD1; v_call: TRBV5-1; cdr3_nt: TGCGCCAGCAGCTTCTTCGGGACAGCTGGGGAAAAACTGTTTTTT; cdr3_aa: CASSFFGTAGEKLFF
clone_size: -; j_call: TRBJ2-5; d_call: -; v_call: TRBV12-3/TRBV12-4; cdr3_nt: TGTGCCAGCAGAAGACTAAGTAGCGGCCAAGAGACCCAGTACTTC; cdr3_aa: CASRRLSSGQETQYF
clone_size: few; j_call: TRBJ2-1; d_call: TRBD2; v_call: TRBV4-3; cdr3_nt: TGCGCCAGCAGCCGGCAACTAGCGGGGCGAAATGAGCAGTTCTTC; cdr3_aa: CASSRQLAGRNEQFF
clone_size: -; j_call: TRBJ2-7; d_call: -; v_call: TRBV15; cdr3_nt: TGTGCCACCAGCAGAGAACCCTCCTACGAGCAGTACTTC; cdr3_aa: CATSREPSYEQYF
clone_size: -; j_call: TRBJ2-3; d_call: -; v_call: TRBV7-6; cdr3_nt: TGTGCCAGCAGCAACCCTGGACTGCCAGATACGCAGTATTTT; cdr3_aa: CASSNPGLPDTQYF
clone_size: few; j_call: TRBJ2-5; d_call: -; v_call: TRBV9; cdr3_nt: TGTGCCAGCAGCGTATATGATCAAGAGACCCAGTACTTC; cdr3_aa: CASSVYDQETQYF
clone_size: many; j_call: TRBJ1-3; d_call: -; v_call: TRBV28; cdr3_nt: TGTGCCAGCAGTTTGGCGGTCCGCTCTGGAAACACCATATATTTT; cdr3_aa: CASSLAVRSGNTIYF
clone_size: few; j_call: TRBJ2-1; d_call: -; v_call: TRBV18; cdr3_nt: TGTGCCAGCTCCCTGGACAGCTCCTACAATGAGCAGTTCTTC; cdr3_aa: CASSLDSSYNEQFF
clone_size: -; j_call: TRBJ2-3; d_call: TRBD2; v_call: TRBV5-1; cdr3_nt: TGCGCCAGCAGCTTGGTTTCTAGCGGAAACACAGATACGCAGTATTTT; cdr3_aa: CASSLVSSGNTDTQYF
clone_size: few; j_call: TRBJ2-1; d_call: -; v_call: TRBV7-6; cdr3_nt: TGTGCCAGCAGCTTAGCCTTCCCTCAGGAGCAGTTCTTC; cdr3_aa: CASSLAFPQEQFF
clone_size: -; j_call: TRBJ1-4; d_call: -; v_call: TRBV2; cdr3_nt: TGTGCCAGCAGTGAACGCCCAGAAAAACTGTTTTTT; cdr3_aa: CASSERPEKLFF
clone_size: -; j_call: TRBJ2-2; d_call: -; v_call: TRBV25-1; cdr3_nt: TGTGCCAGCAGTGAGACAGGGAGGGGGAACACCGGGGAGCTGTTTTTT; cdr3_aa: CASSETGRGNTGELFF
clone_size: -; j_call: TRBJ1-5; d_call: -; v_call: TRBV20-1; cdr3_nt: TGCAGTGCTGGGGCGGGGGGAGCCCAGCCCCAGCATTTT; cdr3_aa: CSAGAGGAQPQHF
clone_size: few; j_call: TRBJ1-5; d_call: -; v_call: TRBV10-3; cdr3_nt: TGTGCCATCAGTGAGTCTAGGCAGGGTCGCAATCAGCCCCAGCATTTT; cdr3_aa: CAISESRQGRNQPQHF
clone_size: -; j_call: TRBJ2-5; d_call: -; v_call: TRBV10-3; cdr3_nt: TGTGCCATCAGTGAGTCGGAAGGGTCTGGAGAGACCCAGTACTTC; cdr3_aa: CAISESEGSGETQYF
clone_size: -; j_call: TRBJ2-5; d_call: -; v_call: TRBV5-4; cdr3_nt: TGTGCCAGCAGCTCCTATATCAACTACCAAGAGACCCAGTACTTC; cdr3_aa: CASSSYINYQETQYF
clone_size: many; j_call: TRBJ2-7; d_call: -; v_call: TRBV7-8; cdr3_nt: TGTGCCAGCAGCTTTCAGGGGGGGCGGTACGAGCAGTACTTC; cdr3_aa: CASSFQGGRYEQYF